This entry lists 10 T cell receptor beta chains sequenced from one sample in a study of T cells in Graves' hyperthyroidism and ophthalmopathy. Amplification of TCR beta CDR3 regions used RNA as the template. Using the HTBI primer set, a first-round RT-PCR was run on the TCR CDR3. TCRdb redid the calling of the multiplex PCR reads with MiXCR, one entry per CDR3 protein. The sample lists about 610,000 distinct CDR3 sequences, approximately 15% occurring once. The sequenced sample consisted of blood. The receptors here all came from a woman between 40 and 50 years old with Graves' ophthalmopathy.

This clonotype was seen more than once but under ten times. The V and J genes are TRBV24-1 and TRBJ2-2; 9 bases are shared with TRBD1. In germline, CDR1 is KGHDR, CDR2 SFDVKD. V lost 1 base to trimming and J lost 6 bases; unmatched junction nucleotides: 5. The CDR3 consists of 16 residues. The CDR3 loop is CATSDFGQGKAGELFF. CDR3 nucleotides: TGTGCCACCAGTGATTTCGGACAGGGGAAGGCCGGGGAGCTGTTTTTT.

This clonotype was picked up a small number of times. The chain joins TRBV7-2 to TRBJ2-7; 9 bases are shared with TRBD2. Germline V gene lookup returns CDR1 SGHTA and CDR2 FQGNSA. This CDR3 region has 18 residues. V lost 1 base and J lost 2; bases outside the gene matches: 12. In nucleotides, the CDR3 is TGTGCCAGCAGCTTAGGGCCCGGGGTAGCGGGAGACACCTACGAGCAGTACTTC. Translated: CASSLGPGVAGDTYEQYF.

This clonotype was recorded at least ten times. The CDR3 DNA reads as TGTGCCAGTAGTATGGGAGGGGCGTCTGGAAACACCATATATTTT. This translates into CASSMGGASGNTIYF. The chain links TRBV19 to TRBJ1-3; possible D gene TRBD1, 5 bases. CDR1 and CDR2 from the germline V gene are LNHDA and SQIVND (reference sequence). The CDR3 extends over 15 amino acids. With 3 bases removed from V and 1 base from J, the gap between germline ends came to 10 bases.

In this sample, this clonotype turned up many times. The V gene is TRBV12-3 or TRBV12-4, the J gene TRBJ2-2; D is unresolved. The CDR3 consists of 13 residues. V gave up 3 bases and J gave up 6 bases, with 8 bases separating them. This chain's CDR3 is CASSFPSAGELFF. The DNA for the CDR3 is TGTGCCAGCAGTTTTCCCTCAGCCGGGGAGCTGTTTTTT.

This clonotype was seen many times. V and J are TRBV12-3 or TRBV12-4 and TRBJ1-2; D gene ambiguous. The CDR3 has 13 amino acids. Trimming took 1 base from V and 8 from J, leaving 11 bases between them. This chain's CDR3 is CASSLVLGSGYTF. The CDR3, as DNA: TGTGCCAGCAGTTTAGTCTTGGGCAGCGGCTACACCTTC.

Ten or more counts support this clonotype. The chain is built from TRBV15 and TRBJ1-1; no definite D call. This CDR3 comprises 15 residues. The V end lost 0 bases, the J end lost 12 bases, and 20 bases lay between the germline ends. Germline CDR1 LNHNV, CDR2 YYDKDF (reference sequence). The CDR3 region is CATSREYRDSARTFF. The DNA of the CDR3 is TGTGCCACCAGCAGAGAATATCGGGATTCCGCGAGAACTTTCTTT.

This clonotype was counted at least ten times. V is TRBV29-1 and J is TRBJ1-2; no clear D. CDR3 length equals 13 residues. Per germline, CDR1 SQVTM and CDR2 ANQGSEA. Trimming took 4 bases from V and 4 from J, leaving 13 bases between them. The CDR3 nucleotides are TGCAGCGTTGTAGGCGGGGTTGGCTATGGCTACACCTTC. Its translation is CSVVGGVGYGYTF.

The gene calls are TRBV6-1 and TRBJ1-5; D is uncertain. Trimming removed 2 bases from V and 5 bases from J, with 7 bases in between. CDR1 and CDR2 (germline): MNHNS, SASEGT. This CDR3 has 13 amino acids. CDR3 loop: CASSESEYQPQHF. CDR3 DNA sequence: TGTGCCAGCAGTGAAAGTGAATATCAGCCCCAGCATTTT.

The sample holds many counts of this clonotype. This rearrangement joins TRBV27 to TRBJ2-7; D not certain. V gave up 11 bases and J gave up 0 bases, with 11 bases separating them. Looked up from germline, CDR1 is MNHEY and CDR2 is SMNVEV (reference sequence). The CDR3 is 12 residues long. CDR3 coding DNA: TGTGCCTTACTTCACTGCTCCTACGAGCAGTACTTC. It encodes CALLHCSYEQYF.

The table lists this clonotype with many counts. The V and J genes are TRBV7-2 and TRBJ2-5, with D possibly matching TRBD2 (5 bases). CDR1 and CDR2 from the germline V gene are SGHTA and FQGNSA. V gave up 5 bases and J gave up 1 base, with 11 bases separating them. The CDR3 loop spans 14 amino acids. CDR3 loop: CASSPTRVQETQYF. Here the CDR3 DNA reads TGTGCCAGCAGCCCTACGCGGGTCCAAGAGACCCAGTACTTC.